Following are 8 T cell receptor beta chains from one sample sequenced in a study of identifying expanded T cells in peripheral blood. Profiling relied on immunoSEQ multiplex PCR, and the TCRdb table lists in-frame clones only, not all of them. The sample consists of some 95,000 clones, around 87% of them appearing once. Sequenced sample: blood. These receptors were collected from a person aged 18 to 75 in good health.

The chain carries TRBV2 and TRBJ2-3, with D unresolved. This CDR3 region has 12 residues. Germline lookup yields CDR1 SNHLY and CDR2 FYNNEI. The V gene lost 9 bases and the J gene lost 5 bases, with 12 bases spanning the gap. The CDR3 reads CASLGREDTQYF. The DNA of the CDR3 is TGTGCCAGTTTAGGTAGGGAAGATACGCAGTATTTT.

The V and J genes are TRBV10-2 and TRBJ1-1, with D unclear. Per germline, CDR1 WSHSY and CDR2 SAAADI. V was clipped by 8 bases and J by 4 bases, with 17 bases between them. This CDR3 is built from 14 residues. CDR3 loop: CASQITGRGTEAFF. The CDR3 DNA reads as TGCGCCAGCCAAATTACCGGACGGGGCACTGAAGCTTTCTTT.

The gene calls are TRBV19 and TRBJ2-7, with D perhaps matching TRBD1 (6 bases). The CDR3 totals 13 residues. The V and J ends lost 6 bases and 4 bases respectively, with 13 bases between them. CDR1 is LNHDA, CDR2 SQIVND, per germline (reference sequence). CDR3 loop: CASSDTGMYEQYF. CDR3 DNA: TGTGCCAGTAGCGACACAGGGATGTACGAGCAGTACTTC.

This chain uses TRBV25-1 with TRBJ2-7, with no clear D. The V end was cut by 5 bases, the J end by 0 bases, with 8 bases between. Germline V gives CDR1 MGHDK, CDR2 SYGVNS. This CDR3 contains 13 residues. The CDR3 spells CASSLQSSYEQYF. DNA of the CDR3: TGTGCCAGCAGTCTACAGAGCTCCTACGAGCAGTACTTC.

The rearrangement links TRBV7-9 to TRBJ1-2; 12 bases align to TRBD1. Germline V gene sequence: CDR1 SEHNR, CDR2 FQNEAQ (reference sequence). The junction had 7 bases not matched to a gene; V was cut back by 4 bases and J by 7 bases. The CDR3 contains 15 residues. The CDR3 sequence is CASSYGDRGQAGYTF. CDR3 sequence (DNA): TGTGCCAGCAGCTACGGGGACAGGGGGCAGGCTGGCTACACCTTC.

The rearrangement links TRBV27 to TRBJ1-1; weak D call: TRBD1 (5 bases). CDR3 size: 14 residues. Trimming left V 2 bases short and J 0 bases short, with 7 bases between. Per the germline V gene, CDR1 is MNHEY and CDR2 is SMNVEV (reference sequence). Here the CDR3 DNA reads TGTGCCAGCAGTTTACGGGGGATGAACACTGAAGCTTTCTTT. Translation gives CASSLRGMNTEAFF.

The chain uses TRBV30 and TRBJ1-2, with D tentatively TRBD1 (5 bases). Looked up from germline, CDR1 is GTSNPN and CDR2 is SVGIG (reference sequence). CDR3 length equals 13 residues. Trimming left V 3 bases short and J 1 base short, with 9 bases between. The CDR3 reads CAWRNRRNYGYTF. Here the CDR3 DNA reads TGTGCCTGGAGGAACAGGCGTAACTATGGCTACACCTTC.

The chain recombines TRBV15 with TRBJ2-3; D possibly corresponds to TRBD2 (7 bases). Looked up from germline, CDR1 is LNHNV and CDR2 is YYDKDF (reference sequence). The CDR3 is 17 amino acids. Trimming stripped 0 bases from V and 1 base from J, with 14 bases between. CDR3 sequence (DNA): TGTGCCACCAGCAGAGAGAGGGGGGGCTGGGGCACAGATACGCAGTATTTT. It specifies CATSRERGGWGTDTQYF.